This TCR beta chain was identified during a study of blood T cell repertoires in COVID-19. Study-level information: Italy, Spain and the United States were the sources of the convalescent and acute COVID-19 samples. Sources were T cells, B-cell-depleted T cells, or PBMCs; the material itself was cDNA or gDNA.

Germline V gene sequence: CDR1 SGHRS, CDR2 YFSETQ. The CDR3 covers 16 residues. V lost 4 bases and J lost 1, with 12 bases in between. Original analysis: Amplifying reference gene primers gave estimates of nucleated cell counts. The assay was immunoSEQ multiplex PCR, and TCRdb's table has in-frame clones only and misses some. From that table come the V and J calls and clone size; the DNA was used to work out D and trimming. This table has 44,000 or so clones, 83% appearing once. The source is a man older than 75 in a cohort sampled during active COVID-19. Sequencing was performed on peripheral blood. The chain couples TRBV5-1 to TRBJ1-6; D call uncertain. The CDR3 DNA is TGCGCCAGCAGCGTGGGTCTGAGATCCTATAATTCACCCCTCCACTTT. Encoded protein: CASSVGLRSYNSPLHF.